This T cell receptor (beta chain) was sequenced during a study of Graves' ophthalmopathy and Graves' hyperthyroidism. About the research overall: Peripheral blood was gathered at the point of initial diagnosis, before any treatment started.

Isolation of PBMCs was performed using around 9.1 ml of fresh peripheral blood. CDR3 length: 14 residues. The germline V gene has CDR1 MNHEY and CDR2 SVGAGI. V was shortened by 7 bases and J by 2 bases, with 12 bases between the two germline ends. This clonotype appeared many times. The authors amplified TCR beta CDR3 regions from RNA transcripts. HTBI-primed first-round RT-PCR preceded second-round multiplex PCR. Each CDR3 protein is one row after TCRdb ran MiXCR on the multiplex PCR reads. The data contain about 410,000 distinct CDR3 sequences, about 18% of them singletons. The sample taken for sequencing was peripheral blood. The chain has TRBV6-5 and TRBJ1-5, with D unresolved. This clonotype was obtained from a woman younger than 35 with Graves' ophthalmopathy. CDR3 amino acids: CASTPPGRNQPQHF. The DNA of the CDR3 is TGTGCCAGCACCCCACCTGGCCGCAATCAGCCCCAGCATTTT.